These 29 T cell receptor beta chains share one sample of origin, sequenced in a study of T cell changes during pregnancy in multiple sclerosis. The assay was immunoSEQ multiplex PCR, and TCRdb's table has in-frame clones only and misses some. The sample includes about 79,000 clones, around 93% of them seen just once. The sequencing used peripheral blood, collected in the second trimester of pregnancy. Source of these receptors: a female donor in good health, enrolled as a control in a pregnancy study.

The J gene is TRBJ1-6, the V gene TRBV5-6, with D possibly matching TRBD1 (5 bases). Germline-derived CDR1 and CDR2 are SGHDT and YYEEEE. The length of the CDR3 is 15 residues. V gave up 4 bases and J gave up 11 bases, with 19 bases separating them. The CDR3 nucleotides read TGTGCCAGCAGCCGTTGGGGGGTGAGGGGAGCACCCCTCCACTTT. Amino acids: CASSRWGVRGAPLHF.

This clone has just one count. V and J are TRBV7-6 and TRBJ1-3, with D tentatively TRBD1 (5 bases). With 5 bases removed from V and 5 bases from J, the gap between germline ends came to 22 bases. Germline CDR1 SGHVS, CDR2 FNYEAQ. The CDR3 is made up of 17 amino acids. CDR3 coding DNA: TGTGCCAGCAGCCCGACGTATACCTCCGACAGACGAAACACCATATATTTT. It encodes CASSPTYTSDRRNTIYF.

V is TRBV18 and J is TRBJ1-5; D unclear. Trimming left V 2 bases short and J 4 bases short, with 12 bases between. The germline CDR1 and CDR2 sequences are KGHSH and LQKENI. This CDR3 comprises 15 residues. The CDR3 sequence is CASSPRAAGNQPQHF. The CDR3 DNA reads as TGTGCCAGCTCACCAAGGGCGGCGGGGAATCAGCCCCAGCATTTT.

This chain joins TRBV6-5 and TRBJ2-3; 10 nucleotides agree with TRBD1. J lost 3 bases, V lost 3 bases, and 3 bases had no gene match. Germline V gives CDR1 MNHEY, CDR2 SVGAGI. The CDR3 totals 15 residues. The CDR3 reads CASSYGQGVTDTQYF. CDR3 in DNA: TGTGCCAGCAGTTATGGACAGGGGGTGACAGATACGCAGTATTTT.

This sequence joins TRBV6-1 and TRBJ1-1; 7 positions match TRBD1. Germline-derived CDR1 and CDR2 are MNHNS and SASEGT. The CDR3 extends over 14 amino acids. After removal of 4 bases from V and 3 bases from J, the junction contained 5 bases not matched to a gene. The CDR3, as DNA: TGTGCCAGCAGTGCCAGGGGGTTGGACACTGAAGCTTTCTTT. Amino acid sequence: CASSARGLDTEAFF.

CDR3 in amino acids: CASSEGTSEYQETQYF. For the CDR3, the DNA is TGTGCCAGCAGTGAAGGGACTAGCGAGTACCAAGAGACCCAGTACTTC. The chain joins TRBV2 to TRBJ2-5; TRBD2 matches at 9 bases. The germline V gene has CDR1 SNHLY and CDR2 FYNNEI. The CDR3 spans 16 residues. V was clipped by 1 base and J by 0 bases; unmatched bases: 3.

This CDR3 is CAWSGQPGTVYYTF. As DNA, the CDR3 is TGTGCCTGGAGTGGACAGCCGGGTACAGTCTACTACACCTTC. The gene calls are TRBV30 and TRBJ1-2; TRBD1 might be the D (5 bases). Looked up from germline, CDR1 is GTSNPN and CDR2 is SVGIG (reference sequence). Between the trimmed V and J ends, which lost 1 base and 10 bases, there was a span of 19 bases. This CDR3 has 14 residues.

This chain connects TRBV4-1 to TRBJ2-7; 9 nucleotides match TRBD1. Germline V gives CDR1 MGHRA, CDR2 YSYEKL. The junction had 5 bases not matched to a gene; V was cut back by 2 bases and J by 3 bases. The CDR3 covers 15 residues. The DNA for the CDR3 is TGCGCCAGCAGCCAAATCGACAGGGGGTACTACGAGCAGTACTTC. Its translation is CASSQIDRGYYEQYF.

The CDR3 here is CASSQEGVLGPGANEKLFF. The CDR3 DNA sequence: TGCGCCAGCAGCCAAGAAGGTGTGTTGGGTCCCGGGGCTAATGAAAAACTGTTTTTT. V and J are TRBV4-1 and TRBJ1-4, with no clear D. The CDR3 totals 19 residues. Germline CDR1 and CDR2: MGHRA and YSYEKL. Trimming took off 0 bases at V and 3 bases at J, with 20 bases between the two ends.

This clone was recorded only once. The CDR3 sequence: CASTQKGLTAQFF. CDR3 bases: TGTGCCAGCACCCAGAAGGGACTAACGGCGCAGTTCTTC. The chain recombines TRBV6-5 with TRBJ2-1; 7 bases are a match to TRBD2. The CDR3 runs to 13 residues. The germline CDR1 and CDR2 sequences are MNHEY and SVGAGI. V was pared by 7 bases and J by 12 bases, with 12 bases of the junction left unmatched.

V gene TRBV6-1 combines with J gene TRBJ1-5; 7 nucleotides align to TRBD1. V lost 5 bases and J lost 6; bases outside the gene matches: 7. CDR3 size: 14 residues. Per the germline V gene, CDR1 is MNHNS and CDR2 is SASEGT. The CDR3 reads CASSLDRVSQPQHF. The CDR3 bases are TGTGCCAGCAGTCTCGACAGGGTGAGTCAGCCCCAGCATTTT.

The genes are TRBV19 and TRBJ1-5, with a weak D call TRBD1 (6 bases). The CDR3 extends over 12 amino acids. From germline, CDR1 is LNHDA and CDR2 SQIVND (reference sequence). V dropped 6 bases and J dropped 4 bases, with 7 bases sitting between them. The CDR3 is CASRQGNQPQHF. In DNA form, the CDR3 reads TGTGCCAGTAGGCAGGGGAATCAGCCCCAGCATTTT.

The V gene is TRBV29-1, the J gene TRBJ1-2, with D perhaps TRBD1 (6 bases). This CDR3 has 11 amino acids. Germline V gene data show CDR1 as SQVTM and CDR2 as ANQGSEA. V was shortened by 5 bases and J by 4 bases, with 8 bases between the two germline ends. CDR3 residues: CSVLQGYGYTF. As DNA, the CDR3 is TGCAGCGTTTTACAGGGCTATGGCTACACCTTC.

The chain joins TRBV5-4 to TRBJ1-1, with a possible D match to TRBD1 (6 bases). The CDR3 length is 15 residues. Trimming left V 3 bases short and J 0 bases short, with 12 bases between. CDR1 is SGHNT, CDR2 YYREEE, per germline (reference sequence). The CDR3: CASSSPRGLNTEAFF. CDR3 nucleotides: TGTGCCAGCAGCTCGCCCAGGGGCTTGAACACTGAAGCTTTCTTT.

This chain uses TRBV9 with TRBJ1-3, with a weak D call TRBD1 (5 bases). The germline CDR1 and CDR2 sequences are SGDLS and YYNGEE. This CDR3 comprises 12 residues. Trimming pared 3 bases from V and 4 bases from J, leaving 5 bases between. The CDR3 DNA follows: TGTGCCAGCAGCGGACAGGGAAACACCATATATTTT. Protein: CASSGQGNTIYF.

This CDR3 is CASSLETSGGLLSYNEQFF. The CDR3 DNA reads as TGTGCCAGCAGCTTGGAGACTAGCGGGGGGTTGCTCTCCTACAATGAGCAGTTCTTC. The chain carries TRBV5-6 and TRBJ2-1; 13 bases align to TRBD2. With V trimmed by 0 bases and J by 0 bases, 6 bases remained unmatched. Germline values: CDR1 SGHDT, CDR2 YYEEEE. The CDR3 runs 19 residues.

The chain carries TRBV5-1 and TRBJ2-5; 7 bases align to TRBD1. V gave up 4 bases and J gave up 5 bases; unmatched junction bases: 5. This CDR3 has 13 amino acids. Germline V gene data show CDR1 as SGHRS and CDR2 as YFSETQ. The CDR3 DNA is TGCGCCAGCAGCCCCGACAGGGTTGAGACCCAGTACTTC. Its translation is CASSPDRVETQYF.

This rearrangement joins TRBV19 to TRBJ1-5, with 8 bases aligning to TRBD1. Looked up from germline, CDR1 is LNHDA and CDR2 is SQIVND (reference sequence). Trimming took 4 bases from V and 6 from J; bases not matched to a gene: 8. CDR3 length: 15 amino acids. CDR3 bases: TGTGCCAGTAGTACGGTATGGCAGGGGGCTCAGCCCCAGCATTTT. This translates into CASSTVWQGAQPQHF.

The gene calls are TRBV2 and TRBJ1-5, with TRBD1 as a possible D gene (6 bases). The CDR3 has 15 residues. Germline values: CDR1 SNHLY, CDR2 FYNNEI. Trimming took 6 bases from V and 2 from J, leaving 14 bases between them. CDR3 in amino acids: CASRDRTAGNQPQHF. For the CDR3, the DNA is TGTGCCAGCAGGGACCGGACAGCGGGCAATCAGCCCCAGCATTTT.

The rearrangement joins TRBV9 to TRBJ1-3, with TRBD1 matching over 8 bases. There are 16 residues in the CDR3. J gave up 2 bases and V 0 bases, and 4 bases lay outside the gene matches. Germline V gives CDR1 SGDLS, CDR2 YYNGEE. The CDR3 protein is CASSVVGQGPGNTIYF. The CDR3 nucleotides are TGTGCCAGCAGCGTAGTTGGACAGGGACCTGGAAACACCATATATTTT.

The chain links TRBV5-5 to TRBJ1-1; D is ambiguous. The V gene lost 4 bases and the J gene lost 7 bases, with 14 bases spanning the gap. This CDR3 spans 13 amino acids. The germline V gene has CDR1 SGHKS and CDR2 YYEKEE (reference sequence). CDR3 sequence reads: CASSPRTTVEAFF. CDR3 bases: TGTGCCAGCAGCCCACGGACTACTGTTGAAGCTTTCTTT. Combining the CDR3 with reference TRBV5-5 and TRBJ1-1 gives the whole variable domain DAGVTQSPTHLIKTRGQQVTLRCSPISGHKSVSWYQQVLGQGPQFIFQYYEKEERGRGNFPDRFSARQFPNYSSELNVNALLLGDSALYLCASSPRTTVEAFFGQGTRLTVV.

This rearrangement joins TRBV30 to TRBJ2-5; 14 positions agree with TRBD2. Germline V gene data show CDR1 as GTSNPN and CDR2 as SVGIG (reference sequence). J gave up 5 bases and V 1 base, and 6 bases lay outside the gene matches. The CDR3 has 16 residues. The CDR3 here is CAWSGLAGGPEETQYF. The CDR3 region has the DNA TGTGCCTGGAGTGGACTAGCGGGGGGGCCGGAGGAGACCCAGTACTTC. Full variable domain (missing parts from reference TRBV30 and TRBJ2-5): SQTIHQWPATLVQPVGSPLSLECTVEGTSNPNLYWYRQAAGRGLQLLFYSVGIGQISSEVPQNLSASRPQDRQFILSSKKLLLSDSGFYLCAWSGLAGGPEETQYFGPGTRLLVL.

The chain is built from TRBV19 and TRBJ2-7; TRBD1 is a possible D gene (6 bases). The CDR3 is 14 amino acids. V was shortened by 5 bases and J by 0 bases, with 11 bases between the two germline ends. Per germline, CDR1 LNHDA and CDR2 SQIVND (reference sequence). The DNA of the CDR3 is TGTGCCAGTAGTCCTCAGACAGGCTCCTACGAGCAGTACTTC. Amino acids: CASSPQTGSYEQYF.

This chain links TRBV6-5 with TRBJ1-5; 10 nucleotides match TRBD1. The V and J ends lost 6 bases and 6 bases, in that order; junction bases with no gene match: 5. The CDR3 totals 14 residues. Looked up from germline, CDR1 is MNHEY and CDR2 is SVGAGI. For the CDR3, the DNA is TGTGCCAGCAGGACAGGGGGCAGGGGTCAGCCCCAGCATTTT. Translation: CASRTGGRGQPQHF.

This chain joins TRBV25-1 and TRBJ1-1; TRBD1 might be the D (5 bases). CDR3 length: 14 amino acids. Trimming removed 4 bases from V and 6 bases from J, with 15 bases in between. Germline CDR1 reads MGHDK; CDR2 reads SYGVNS. CDR3 nucleotides: TGTGCCAGCAGTGGAGTGGGGGGTTGGGCTGAAGCTTTCTTT. Its translation: CASSGVGGWAEAFF.

CDR3 sequence: CASSGTSGVIYEQYF. DNA of the CDR3: TGTGCCAGCAGTGGGACTAGCGGGGTGATCTACGAGCAGTACTTC. The V gene is TRBV2, the J gene TRBJ2-7, with 12 bases identical to TRBD2. There are 15 residues in the CDR3. Germline V lookup: CDR1 SNHLY, CDR2 FYNNEI. V lost 4 bases and J lost 3; bases outside the gene matches: 4.

The chain employs TRBV10-3 and TRBJ2-1; TRBD1 might be the D (5 bases). The CDR3 extends over 15 amino acids. Germline CDR1 reads ENHRY; CDR2 reads SYGVKD. Trimming stripped 3 bases from V and 4 bases from J, with 13 bases between. CDR3 sequence (DNA): TGTGCCATCAGTGAATCAGGGTCTCGGTACAATGAGCAGTTCTTC. Translating it yields CAISESGSRYNEQFF.

DNA of the CDR3: TGTGCCAGCAGCCCTTCGGACAGGGGGGGCACTGAAGCTTTCTTT. Protein sequence: CASSPSDRGGTEAFF. This chain connects TRBV5-6 to TRBJ1-1, with 10 bases fitting TRBD1. J was trimmed by 4 bases and V by 4 bases; bases with no gene match: 7. The CDR3 is made up of 15 amino acids. Germline lookup yields CDR1 SGHDT and CDR2 YYEEEE.

The rearrangement links TRBV11-3 to TRBJ2-2, with TRBD2 as a possible D gene (5 bases). The V gene's germline CDR1 is SGHNT and CDR2 YENEEA. Trimming left V 3 bases short and J 3 bases short, with 11 bases between. The CDR3 runs to 15 residues. In DNA, the CDR3 is TGTGCCAGCAGCTTTAGAGGGCTGGACACCGGGGAGCTGTTTTTT. Translated, it gives CASSFRGLDTGELFF.